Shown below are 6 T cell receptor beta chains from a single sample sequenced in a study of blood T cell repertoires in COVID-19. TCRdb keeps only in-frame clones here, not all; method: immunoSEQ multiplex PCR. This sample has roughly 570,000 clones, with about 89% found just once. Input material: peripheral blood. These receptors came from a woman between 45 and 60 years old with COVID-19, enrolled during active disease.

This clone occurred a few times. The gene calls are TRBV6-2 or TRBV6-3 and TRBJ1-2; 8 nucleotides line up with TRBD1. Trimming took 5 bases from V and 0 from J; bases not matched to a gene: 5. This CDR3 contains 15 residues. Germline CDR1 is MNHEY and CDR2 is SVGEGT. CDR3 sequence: CASSLDRGPNYGYTF. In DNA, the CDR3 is TGTGCCAGCAGTCTCGACAGGGGTCCTAACTATGGCTACACCTTC.

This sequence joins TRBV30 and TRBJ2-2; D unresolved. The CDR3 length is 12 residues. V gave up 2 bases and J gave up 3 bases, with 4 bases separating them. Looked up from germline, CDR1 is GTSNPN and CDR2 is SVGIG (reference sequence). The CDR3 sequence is CAWSLHTGELFF. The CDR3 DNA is TGTGCCTGGAGTCTTCACACCGGGGAGCTGTTTTTT. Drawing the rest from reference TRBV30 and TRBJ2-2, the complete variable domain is SQTIHQWPATLVQPVGSPLSLECTVEGTSNPNLYWYRQAAGRGLQLLFYSVGIGQISSEVPQNLSASRPQDRQFILSSKKLLLSDSGFYLCAWSLHTGELFFGEGSRLTVL.

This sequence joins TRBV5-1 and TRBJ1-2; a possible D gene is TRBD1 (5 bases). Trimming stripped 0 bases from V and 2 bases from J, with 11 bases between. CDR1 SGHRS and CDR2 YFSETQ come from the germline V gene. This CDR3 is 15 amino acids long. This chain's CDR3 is CASSLGWGGNYGYTF. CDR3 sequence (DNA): TGCGCCAGCAGCTTGGGTTGGGGCGGAAACTATGGCTACACCTTC.

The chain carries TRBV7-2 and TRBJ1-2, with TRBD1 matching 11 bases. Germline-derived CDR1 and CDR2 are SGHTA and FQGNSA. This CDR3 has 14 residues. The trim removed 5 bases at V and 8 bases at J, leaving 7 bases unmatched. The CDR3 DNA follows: TGTGCCAGCAGCACCCCCGGGACAGGGGGAGGCTACACCTTC. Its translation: CASSTPGTGGGYTF.

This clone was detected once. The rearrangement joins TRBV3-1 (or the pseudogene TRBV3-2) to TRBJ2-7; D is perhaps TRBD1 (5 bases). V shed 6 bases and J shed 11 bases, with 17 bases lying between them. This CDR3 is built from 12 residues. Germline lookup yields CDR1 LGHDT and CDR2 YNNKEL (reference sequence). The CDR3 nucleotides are TGTGCCAGCAGAGGGGATACTAATGAGGAGTACTTC. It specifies CASRGDTNEEYF.

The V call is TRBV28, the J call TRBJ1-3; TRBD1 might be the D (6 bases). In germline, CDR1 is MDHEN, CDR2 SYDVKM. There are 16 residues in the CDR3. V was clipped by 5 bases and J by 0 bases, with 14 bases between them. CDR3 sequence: CASSPPTGSSGNTIYF. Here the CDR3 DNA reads TGTGCCAGCAGTCCACCCACAGGGAGCTCTGGAAACACCATATATTTT.